This TCR beta chain was recovered during a study of cytomegalovirus exposure and HLA in healthy donors. General observations from the study: Despite most TCR sequences being rare, some public TCRs occurred in many donors.

As for this clone: Its antigen is unknown.

Some clones are missing from TCRdb's copy, which holds only in-frame ones; the method was immunoSEQ multiplex PCR. Of about 280,000 clones in the sample, 85% to 90% were seen once. V was shortened by 0 bases and J by 5 bases, with 5 bases between the two germline ends. The CDR3 is 12 residues long. Germline V lookup: CDR1 SEHNR, CDR2 FQNEAQ (reference sequence). This rearrangement joins TRBV7-9 to TRBJ2-7; D is ambiguous. This TCR came from a woman under 30 in good health and CMV-seronegative. The sequenced material came from PBMCs. The CDR3: CASSLAQDEQYF. DNA for the CDR3: TGTGCCAGCAGCTTAGCGCAGGACGAGCAGTACTTC. The full variable domain, completed using reference TRBV7-9 and TRBJ2-7, is DTGVSQNPRHKITKRGQNVTFRCDPISEHNRLYWYRQTLGQGPEFLTYFQNEAQLEKSRLLSDRFSAERPKGSFSTLEIQRTEQGDSAMYLCASSLAQDEQYFGPGTRLTVT.